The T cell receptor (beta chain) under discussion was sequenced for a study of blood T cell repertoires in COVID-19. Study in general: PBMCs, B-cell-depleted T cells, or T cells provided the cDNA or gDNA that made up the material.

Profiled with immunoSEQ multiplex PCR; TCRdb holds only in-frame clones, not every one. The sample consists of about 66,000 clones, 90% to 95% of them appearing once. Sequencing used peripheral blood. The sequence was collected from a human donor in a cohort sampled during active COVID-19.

CDR3 nucleotides: TGTGCCAGCAGCCATAACTCCGGGACACCGAACACTGAAGCTTTCTTT. This encodes CASSHNSGTPNTEAFF. The V gene is TRBV3-1 (or the pseudogene TRBV3-2), the J gene TRBJ1-1, with D tentatively TRBD1 (6 bases). The CDR3 is 16 amino acids. CDR1 is LGHDT, CDR2 YNNKEL, per germline (reference sequence). V lost 3 bases, J lost 1 base, and 15 bases lay in between.